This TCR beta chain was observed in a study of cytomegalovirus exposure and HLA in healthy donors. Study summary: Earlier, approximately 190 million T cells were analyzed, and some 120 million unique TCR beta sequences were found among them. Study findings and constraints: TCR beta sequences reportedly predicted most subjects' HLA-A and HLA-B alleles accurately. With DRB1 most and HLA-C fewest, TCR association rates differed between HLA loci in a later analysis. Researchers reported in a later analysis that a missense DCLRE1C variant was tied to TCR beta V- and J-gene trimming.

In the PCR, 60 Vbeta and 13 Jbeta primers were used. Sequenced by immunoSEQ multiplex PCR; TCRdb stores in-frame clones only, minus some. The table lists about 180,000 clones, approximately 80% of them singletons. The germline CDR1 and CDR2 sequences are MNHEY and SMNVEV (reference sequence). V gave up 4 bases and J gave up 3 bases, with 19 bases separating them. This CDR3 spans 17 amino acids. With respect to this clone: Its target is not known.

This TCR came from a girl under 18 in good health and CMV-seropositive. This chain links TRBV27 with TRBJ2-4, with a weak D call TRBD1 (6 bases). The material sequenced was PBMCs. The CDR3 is CASSWNSRGVGKNIQYF. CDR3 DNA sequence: TGTGCCAGCAGTTGGAATTCCAGGGGAGTGGGCAAAAACATTCAGTACTTC.